These T cell receptor beta chains were read from a single sample in a study of CD8 T cells in Susac syndrome. TCRdb re-called the immunoSEQ multiplex PCR reads with MiXCR, one entry per CDR3 protein. The table lists 150,000 to 200,000 distinct CDR3 sequences, roughly 94% of them singletons. Sequences were obtained from CD4+ T cells from PBMCs. The receptors derive from a human donor with multiple sclerosis. The conserved cysteine and the conserved F or W are not part of the CDR3 here. Fields, in order: clone size, V gene, J gene, CDR3 protein. Clone size is shown for a subset of rows, as once, few, many or a class of expanded clone.

abundance: NA; v_gene: TRBV6-1; j_gene: TRBJ1-2; CDR3aa: ASSEVGYT
abundance: once; v_gene: TRBV5-1; j_gene: TRBJ2-4; CDR3aa: ASSHDGNIQY
abundance: NA; v_gene: TRBV20-1; j_gene: TRBJ2-2; CDR3aa: SAPLPGSNTGELF
abundance: NA; v_gene: TRBV30; j_gene: TRBJ2-7; CDR3aa: AWSRGAGGYEQY
abundance: NA; v_gene: TRBV15; j_gene: TRBJ2-4; CDR3aa: ATSRVPGQGDIQY
abundance: NA; v_gene: TRBV5-1; j_gene: TRBJ1-3; CDR3aa: ASSGSWQGYGNTIY
abundance: NA; v_gene: TRBV5-1; j_gene: TRBJ2-5; CDR3aa: ASREVGAETQY
abundance: NA; v_gene: TRBV2; j_gene: TRBJ2-1; CDR3aa: ASTGLAGLNEQF
abundance: once; v_gene: TRBV12-5; j_gene: TRBJ1-5; CDR3aa: ASGLPWTDQPQH
abundance: NA; v_gene: TRBV20-1; j_gene: TRBJ2-1; CDR3aa: SARGTSGRGHEQF
abundance: NA; v_gene: TRBV27; j_gene: TRBJ2-5; CDR3aa: ASSPVTAGETQY
abundance: NA; v_gene: TRBV27; j_gene: TRBJ2-7; CDR3aa: ASSLKPNYEQY
abundance: NA; v_gene: TRBV14; j_gene: TRBJ2-5; CDR3aa: ASSQRLAGGETQY
abundance: NA; v_gene: TRBV7-9; j_gene: TRBJ1-2; CDR3aa: ASSKWGAYGYT
abundance: NA; v_gene: TRBV11-2; j_gene: TRBJ2-7; CDR3aa: ASSLFLGRSGVYEQY
abundance: NA; v_gene: TRBV5-1; j_gene: TRBJ1-1; CDR3aa: ASSSIDGPVNTEAF
abundance: NA; v_gene: TRBV30; j_gene: TRBJ1-1; CDR3aa: AGDRGTEAF
abundance: NA; v_gene: TRBV15; j_gene: TRBJ2-2; CDR3aa: ATATSVTGELF
abundance: NA; v_gene: TRBV19; j_gene: TRBJ1-1; CDR3aa: ASSIGEAEAF
abundance: once; v_gene: TRBV6-5; j_gene: TRBJ2-1; CDR3aa: ASSPAFNYNEQF
abundance: NA; v_gene: TRBV2; j_gene: TRBJ2-1; CDR3aa: ASETERGNEQF
abundance: NA; v_gene: TRBV30; j_gene: TRBJ1-2; CDR3aa: AWSRDSYGYT
abundance: NA; v_gene: TRBV20-1; j_gene: TRBJ1-4; CDR3aa: SARNREKLF
abundance: NA; v_gene: TRBV30; j_gene: TRBJ2-1; CDR3aa: AWSKAGGRGEQF
abundance: NA; v_gene: TRBV25-1; j_gene: TRBJ1-5; CDR3aa: ASSELGRQPQH
abundance: NA; v_gene: TRBV7-2; j_gene: TRBJ2-4; CDR3aa: ASSFGGSRAKNIQY
abundance: NA; v_gene: TRBV25-1; j_gene: TRBJ2-3; CDR3aa: ASSELGSSGRGRTDTQY
abundance: few; v_gene: TRBV5-4; j_gene: TRBJ2-7; CDR3aa: ASSLIGYEQY
abundance: NA; v_gene: TRBV4-2; j_gene: TRBJ1-5; CDR3aa: ASSQDRQAFQPQH
abundance: NA; v_gene: TRBV28; j_gene: TRBJ1-5; CDR3aa: ASTPGPDQPQH
abundance: few; v_gene: TRBV29-1; j_gene: TRBJ1-1; CDR3aa: SVETTVGGTEAF
abundance: NA; v_gene: TRBV27; j_gene: TRBJ1-2; CDR3aa: ASSLTGGYGYT
abundance: NA; v_gene: TRBV5-1; j_gene: TRBJ1-1; CDR3aa: ASSRQGQNTEAF
abundance: NA; v_gene: TRBV5-1; j_gene: TRBJ2-7; CDR3aa: ASRKDRGPYEQY
abundance: NA; v_gene: TRBV12-5; j_gene: TRBJ2-5; CDR3aa: ASGLAKETQY
abundance: NA; v_gene: TRBV28; j_gene: TRBJ2-7; CDR3aa: ASSSSVGEQY
abundance: NA; v_gene: TRBV6-5; j_gene: TRBJ1-2; CDR3aa: ASSYMGQGGYGYT
abundance: once; v_gene: TRBV30; j_gene: TRBJ2-3; CDR3aa: AWSTLGGQADTQY
abundance: NA; v_gene: TRBV6-2/TRBV6-3; j_gene: TRBJ2-2; CDR3aa: ASTTRAGGTGELF
abundance: once; v_gene: TRBV30; j_gene: TRBJ1-5; CDR3aa: AWSGGLGFGQPQH
abundance: NA; v_gene: TRBV7-2; j_gene: TRBJ2-7; CDR3aa: ASSLRLAGVEQY
abundance: NA; v_gene: TRBV24-1; j_gene: TRBJ2-6; CDR3aa: ATSNSGANVLT
abundance: NA; v_gene: TRBV6-6; j_gene: TRBJ2-3; CDR3aa: ASRWTGSTDTQY
abundance: NA; v_gene: TRBV12-3/TRBV12-4; j_gene: TRBJ1-5; CDR3aa: ASRSTGSPNQPQH